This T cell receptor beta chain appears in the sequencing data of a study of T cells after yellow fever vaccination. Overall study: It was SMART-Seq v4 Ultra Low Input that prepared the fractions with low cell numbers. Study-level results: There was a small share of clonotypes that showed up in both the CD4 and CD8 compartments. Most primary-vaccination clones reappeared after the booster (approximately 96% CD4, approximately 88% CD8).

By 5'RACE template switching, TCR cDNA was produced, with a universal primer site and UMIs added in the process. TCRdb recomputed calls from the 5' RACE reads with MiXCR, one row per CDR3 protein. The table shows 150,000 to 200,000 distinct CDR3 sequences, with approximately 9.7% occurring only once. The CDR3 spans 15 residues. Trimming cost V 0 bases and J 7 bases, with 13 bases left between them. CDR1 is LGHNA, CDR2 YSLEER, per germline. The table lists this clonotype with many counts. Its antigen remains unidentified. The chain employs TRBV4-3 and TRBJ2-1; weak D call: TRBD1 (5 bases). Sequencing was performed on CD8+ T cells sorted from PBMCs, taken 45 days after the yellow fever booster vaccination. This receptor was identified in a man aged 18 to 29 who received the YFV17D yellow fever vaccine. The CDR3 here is CASSQDRVRANEQFF. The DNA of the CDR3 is TGCGCCAGCAGCCAAGACCGGGTCAGGGCAAATGAGCAGTTCTTC.